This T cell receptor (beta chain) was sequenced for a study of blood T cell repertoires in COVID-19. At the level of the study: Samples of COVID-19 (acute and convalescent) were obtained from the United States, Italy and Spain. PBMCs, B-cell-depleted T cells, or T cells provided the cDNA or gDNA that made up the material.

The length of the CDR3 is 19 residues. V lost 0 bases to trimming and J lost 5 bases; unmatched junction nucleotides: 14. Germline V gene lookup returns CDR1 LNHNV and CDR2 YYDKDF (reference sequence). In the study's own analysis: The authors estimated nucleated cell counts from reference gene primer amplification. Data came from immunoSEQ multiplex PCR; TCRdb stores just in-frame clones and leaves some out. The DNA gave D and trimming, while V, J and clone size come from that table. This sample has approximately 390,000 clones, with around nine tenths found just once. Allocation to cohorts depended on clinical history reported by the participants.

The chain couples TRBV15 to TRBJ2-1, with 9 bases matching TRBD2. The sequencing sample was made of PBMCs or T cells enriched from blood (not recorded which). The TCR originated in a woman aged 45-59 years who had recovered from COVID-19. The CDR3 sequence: CATSRDSGLATPRHNEQFF. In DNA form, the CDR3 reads TGTGCCACCAGCAGAGATTCCGGACTAGCGACTCCTAGACACAATGAGCAGTTCTTC.